The 7 T cell receptor beta chains listed next were all sequenced from one sample in a study of naive and memory T cell subsets. Study observations and caveats: Possibly reflecting memory cells re-expressing CD45RA, a few larger clonotypes occurred in naive repertoires, especially CD8.

What these receptors recognize is not known. The beta constant-region primer was an equimolar mix of two oligonucleotides covering TRBC1 and TRBC2. The ligated cDNA underwent four PCR rounds using SP2 and nested alpha and beta constant-region primers. TCRdb used MiXCR to reprocess the UMI-ligation and nested PCR reads, holding one entry per CDR3 protein. This sample carries about 150,000 distinct CDR3 sequences, 22% of them seen once, and the ten largest clones take 0.11%. The sample taken for sequencing was naive CD4+ T cells from blood. Receptor source: a human donor in good health.

Ten or more counts support this clonotype. The chain links TRBV7-2 to TRBJ2-3, with 11 bases fitting TRBD2. CDR1 and CDR2 from the germline V gene are SGHTA and FQGNSA. The CDR3 length is 16 residues. Trimming removed 4 bases from V and 4 bases from J; junction bases left unmatched: 7. The CDR3, as DNA: TGTGCCAGCAGCTCGACCGGGACTAGCGGCGCAGATACGCAGTATTTT. Residues: CASSSTGTSGADTQYF. Complete variable domain (other parts from reference TRBV7-2 and TRBJ2-3): GAGVSQSPSNKVTEKGKDVELRCDPISGHTALYWYRQSLGQGLEFLIYFQGNSAPDKSGLPSDRFSAERTGGSVSTLTIQRTQQEDSAVYLCASSSTGTSGADTQYFGPGTRLTVL.

The rearrangement uses TRBV20-1 and TRBJ2-7; 7 nucleotides match TRBD1. Germline V gene lookup returns CDR1 DFQATT and CDR2 SNEGSKA (reference sequence). J was trimmed by 3 bases and V by 3 bases; bases with no gene match: 5. The CDR3 runs 13 residues. CDR3 sequence: CSASRDSNYEQYF. The DNA for the CDR3 is TGCAGTGCTAGCCGGGACAGTAACTACGAGCAGTACTTC.

In its sample, this clonotype was seen once. CDR3 loop: CASSPPVGIYNEQFF. The CDR3 DNA reads TGTGCCAGCTCACCACCAGTCGGGATCTACAATGAGCAGTTCTTC. The gene calls are TRBV18 and TRBJ2-1; perhaps TRBD2 as D (5 bases). Germline V lookup: CDR1 KGHSH, CDR2 LQKENI. Trimming removed 0 bases from V and 3 bases from J, with 9 bases in between. The CDR3 contains 15 residues.

The sample holds many counts of this clonotype. V gene TRBV29-1 combines with J gene TRBJ2-1; no reliable D call. Germline V gene data show CDR1 as SQVTM and CDR2 as ANQGSEA. This CDR3 region has 16 residues. V was cut by 5 bases and J by 0 bases, with 17 bases left in between. Here the CDR3 reads CSVLESRLSSYNEQFF. For the CDR3, the DNA is TGCAGCGTTTTGGAGAGTCGCCTTAGCTCCTACAATGAGCAGTTCTTC.

A few counts support this clonotype. V is TRBV12-3 or TRBV12-4 and J is TRBJ2-7, with D tentatively TRBD1 (5 bases). The length of the CDR3 is 12 residues. Trimming cost V 6 bases and J 5 bases, with 11 bases left between them. CDR3 amino acids: CASSPDKDEQYF. CDR3 sequence (DNA): TGTGCCAGCAGCCCGGACAAGGACGAGCAGTACTTC.

This clonotype was observed a handful of times. This chain connects TRBV2 to TRBJ1-2, with 8 positions matching TRBD1. V was clipped by 6 bases and J by 4 bases; unmatched bases: 4. Looked up from germline, CDR1 is SNHLY and CDR2 is FYNNEI. The CDR3 length is 13 residues. The CDR3 region is CASRLQGGYGYTF. CDR3 nucleotides: TGTGCCAGCAGACTACAGGGGGGCTATGGCTACACCTTC.

V usage is TRBV28 and J usage is TRBJ1-1, with TRBD1 matching 9 bases. Unmatched junction bases numbered 6, after V lost 6 bases and J lost 1 base. Germline-derived CDR1 and CDR2 are MDHEN and SYDVKM. This CDR3 has 15 residues. CDR3: CASRGWGQGNTEAFF. In DNA form, the CDR3 reads TGTGCCAGCAGGGGATGGGGACAGGGGAACACTGAAGCTTTCTTT. The whole variable domain, remainder taken from reference TRBV28 and TRBJ1-1, is DVKVTQSSRYLVKRTGEKVFLECVQDMDHENMFWYRQDPGLGLRLIYFSYDVKMKEKGDIPEGYSVSREKKERFSLILESASTNQTSMYLCASRGWGQGNTEAFFGQGTRLTVV.